A single sample gave rise to the 18 T cell receptor beta chains below, sequenced in a study of vaccination effects on CD4 cells after COVID-19 (dated by TCRdb to 2022 to 2024). These TCRs are of unknown antigen specificity. To identify antigen-specific CD4+ T cell clonotypes by their expansion, the ViraFEST assay first stimulated PBMC with viral peptide pools and then applied TCR sequencing. After around ten days of culture, CD4+ T cells were isolated with the EasySep CD4+ T cell isolation kit. None of the healthy vaccine recipients had a prior SARS-CoV-2 infection, which was confirmed by nucleocapsid antibody tests that came back negative both before and after vaccination. Libraries were prepared through the immunoSEQ multiplex PCR assay. The table comes from immuneACCESS by way of TCRdb, which keeps in-frame sequences with V and J called. Part of the clones is missing from these tables; in studies checked, under half for an unresolved V gene and the rest for unknown reasons. The sample table shows 55,000 to 80,000 clones, and around 80% are seen once. The ten largest clones take up 12% of the sample.

The specimen was CD4+ T cells from PBMCs cultured with SARS-CoV-2 spike peptides, collected before COVID-19 vaccination. Reading the label with the study, this specimen's cell subset or site is: SARS-CoV-2 spike overlapping peptide pool stimulation. Receptor source: a human donor who received a COVID-19 vaccine.

The chain employs TRBV30 and TRBJ1-2; no firm D call. The germline V gene encodes CDR1 GTSNPN and CDR2 SVGIG (reference sequence). V was trimmed by 1 base and J by 8 bases, leaving 14 bases between them. The CDR3 contains 13 residues. CDR3 nucleotides: TGTGCCTGGAGTGCGGAGACGGTGGGAGGCTACACCTTC. This translates into CAWSAETVGGYTF.

The chain has TRBV12-5 and TRBJ2-7, with 10 bases that match TRBD1. Germline V gives CDR1 LGHNT, CDR2 FRNRAP. V lost 6 bases to trimming and J lost 3 bases; unmatched junction nucleotides: 14. The CDR3 loop spans 17 amino acids. The CDR3 coding sequence is TGTGCTAGTGGCGAGAACCTCGGGACAGGGGCTCTCTACGAGCAGTACGTC. It specifies CASGENLGTGALYEQYV.

A single count supports this clone. The CDR3 nucleotides are TGCGCCAGCTCTAAAGGAACCTCTGGAAACACCATATATTTT. Its protein product is CASSKGTSGNTIYF. The chain has TRBV5-1 and TRBJ1-3; D uncertain. This CDR3 region has 14 residues. The germline gives CDR1 SGHRS, CDR2 YFSETQ. Trimming removed 7 bases at V and 0 bases at J, with 11 bases between.

The rearrangement links TRBV27 to TRBJ1-2, with 8 positions matching TRBD1. This CDR3 region has 15 residues. V shed 5 bases and J 5 bases; nucleotides not matched to a gene: 10. Per the germline V gene, CDR1 is MNHEY and CDR2 is SMNVEV (reference sequence). The DNA of the CDR3 is TGTGCCAGCAGTCAAATCGGGACAGGATTATATGGCTACACCTTC. This sequence encodes CASSQIGTGLYGYTF.

The rearrangement links TRBV7-9 to TRBJ1-4; 7 positions match TRBD1. Germline CDR1 reads SEHNR; CDR2 reads FQNEAQ (reference sequence). This CDR3 region has 16 residues. Losses at the gene ends were 4 bases for V and 2 bases for J; bases not matched to a gene: 7. DNA of the CDR3: TGTGCCAGCAGCTCAGGGGGGGGATCCACTAATGAAAAACTGTTTTTT. It specifies CASSSGGGSTNEKLFF.

V and J are TRBV6-5 and TRBJ2-2; a possible D gene is TRBD1 (6 bases). The CDR3 has 14 residues. Germline V gene lookup returns CDR1 MNHEY and CDR2 SVGAGI. Trimming took 6 bases from V and 1 from J, leaving 9 bases between them. CDR3 loop: CASSLDRNTGELFF. As DNA, the CDR3 is TGTGCCAGCAGCCTGGACAGGAACACCGGGGAGCTGTTTTTT.

The sample holds one count of this clone. The rearrangement joins TRBV2 to TRBJ1-3, with D tentatively TRBD1 (5 bases). The V gene lost 9 bases and the J gene lost 2 bases, with 11 bases spanning the gap. The CDR3 extends over 13 amino acids. Per germline, CDR1 SNHLY and CDR2 FYNNEI. The CDR3: CASTGVTGNTIYF. The CDR3 DNA is TGTGCCAGTACAGGAGTTACTGGAAACACCATATATTTT.

This chain uses TRBV5-1 with TRBJ2-3; no clear D. The CDR3 is 14 amino acids. The V gene lost 0 bases and the J gene lost 6 bases, with 11 bases spanning the gap. Germline CDR1 is SGHRS and CDR2 is YFSETQ. DNA for the CDR3: TGCGCCAGCAGCTTGGCCGCAGAGCGCGATACGCAGTATTTT. Translation gives CASSLAAERDTQYF. Together with reference TRBV5-1 and TRBJ2-3, the CDR3 gives the full variable domain: KAGVTQTPRYLIKTRGQQVTLSCSPISGHRSVSWYQQTPGQGLQFLFEYFSETQRNKGNFPGRFSGRQFSNSRSEMNVSTLELGDSALYLCASSLAAERDTQYFGPGTRLTVL.

This clone was picked up a small number of times. The rearrangement uses TRBV7-8 and TRBJ1-5, with 7 bases that match TRBD1. This CDR3 has 14 amino acids. The ends lost 5 bases at V and 4 bases at J; junction bases unmatched: 5. The germline gives CDR1 SGHVS, CDR2 FQNEAQ. CDR3 nucleotide sequence: TGTGCCAGCAGCGCCGGGACAGTTAATCAGCCCCAGCATTTT. It codes for CASSAGTVNQPQHF. Full variable domain (missing parts from reference TRBV7-8 and TRBJ1-5): GAGVSQSPRYKVAKRGQDVALRCDPISGHVSLFWYQQALGQGPEFLTYFQNEAQLDKSGLPSDRFFAERPEGSVSTLKIQRTQQEDSAVYLCASSAGTVNQPQHFGDGTRLSIL.

The chain recombines TRBV19 with TRBJ1-5; TRBD1 might be the D (5 bases). The CDR3 is 16 amino acids. Trimming took off 5 bases at V and 3 bases at J, with 17 bases between the two ends. Germline V gene sequence: CDR1 LNHDA, CDR2 SQIVND (reference sequence). This CDR3 is CASSVGDSLFNQPQHF. The CDR3 region has the DNA TGTGCCAGTAGTGTCGGGGACTCACTCTTCAATCAGCCCCAGCATTTT.

The rearrangement joins TRBV18 to TRBJ2-7, with D perhaps matching TRBD1 or TRBD2 (5 bases each). The germline CDR1 and CDR2 sequences are KGHSH and LQKENI. The CDR3 is made up of 14 amino acids. V was trimmed by 4 bases and J by 3 bases, leaving 13 bases between them. Written as DNA, the CDR3 is TGTGCCAGCTCACAATCGGGACGGAGCTACGAGCAGTACGTC. Its translation is CASSQSGRSYEQYV.

The chain joins TRBV18 to TRBJ2-3, with a weak D call TRBD1 (5 bases). The V gene's germline CDR1 is KGHSH and CDR2 LQKENI. The CDR3 consists of 14 residues. V gave up 8 bases and J gave up 2 bases, with 14 bases separating them. The CDR3 nucleotides are TGTGCCAGCACGACAGCTATTAACACAGATACGCAGTATTTT. Encoded protein: CASTTAINTDTQYF.

The chain employs TRBV13 and TRBJ2-1; 10 bases are shared with TRBD2. The CDR3 is 18 residues long. From germline, CDR1 is PRHDT and CDR2 FYEKMQ (reference sequence). Trimming took 1 base from V and 4 from J; bases not matched to a gene: 10. In nucleotides, the CDR3 is TGTGCCAGCAGCTTAGAACTAGCGGGGATGAATAGGTACAATGAGCAGTTCTTC. It is translated as CASSLELAGMNRYNEQFF.

The chain uses TRBV19 and TRBJ1-4; unclear D gene. Trimming removed 4 bases at V and 0 bases at J, with 12 bases between. This CDR3 spans 16 amino acids. Germline CDR1 and CDR2: LNHDA and SQIVND (reference sequence). This chain's CDR3 is CASSKATGTTNEKLFF. The CDR3 DNA is TGTGCCAGTAGTAAAGCAACTGGGACAACTAATGAAAAACTGTTTTTT.

The rearrangement uses TRBV5-5 and TRBJ1-1; 8 bases fit TRBD1. This CDR3 is 15 amino acids long. The V gene's germline CDR1 is SGHKS and CDR2 YYEKEE (reference sequence). V lost 3 bases to trimming and J lost 5 bases; unmatched junction nucleotides: 9. The DNA for the CDR3 is TGTGCCAGCAGCTCGCAGGGGGCTTCGGGAACTGAAGCTTTCTTT. Translating gives CASSSQGASGTEAFF.

This chain links TRBV14 with TRBJ1-2; the match to TRBD1 covers 7 bases. The germline V gene encodes CDR1 SGHDN and CDR2 FVKESK. Losses at the gene ends were 2 bases for V and 14 bases for J; bases not matched to a gene: 20. This CDR3 has 16 residues. The CDR3 region is CASSQISPGQMMGKTF. The CDR3 coding sequence is TGTGCCAGCAGCCAAATTTCCCCGGGACAGATGATGGGGAAGACCTTC.

This clone was observed a single time. This rearrangement joins TRBV18 to TRBJ2-2; no reliable D call. V was pared by 4 bases and J by 0 bases, with 9 bases between. CDR3 length: 15 residues. CDR1 and CDR2 (germline): KGHSH, LQKENI. The CDR3 reads CASSRLITNTGELFF. The CDR3 DNA reads as TGTGCCAGCTCACGACTTATTACGAACACCGGGGAGCTGTTTTTT.

A note on this clone: At one end the junction does not follow the germline gene, possibly because of a read error. This chain links TRBV6-2 or TRBV6-3 with TRBJ1-1; a weak D match, TRBD1 (5 bases). This CDR3 has 15 amino acids. Germline V CDR1 and CDR2: MNHEY, SVGEGT. CDR3 protein: CASSYDWGMNTEASF. Here the CDR3 DNA reads TGTGCCAGCAGTTACGACTGGGGCATGAACACTGAAGCTTCCTTT.